These 20 T cell receptor beta chains were all obtained from the same sample, sequenced in a study of CD8 T cells in ankylosing spondylitis. TCRdb re-derived calls from the 5' RACE reads in MiXCR, one entry per CDR3 protein. The profile shows roughly 250,000 distinct CDR3 sequences, around 7.8% of them singletons. The sample was blood, either unsorted or a sorted T cell fraction (not recorded which). The receptors here all came from a male donor with ankylosing spondylitis or in good health (not recorded which).

This clonotype was seen ten or more times. The J gene is TRBJ1-5, the V gene TRBV3-1, with 7 bases matching TRBD1. Trimming cost V 5 bases and J 6 bases; bases outside gene matches: 7. Germline loops: CDR1 LGHDT, CDR2 YNNKEL (reference sequence). This CDR3 has 14 amino acids. CDR3 residues: CASSSHRGGQPQHF. The CDR3 DNA follows: TGTGCCAGCAGCTCGCACAGGGGTGGTCAGCCCCAGCATTTT.

This clonotype was recorded at least ten times. The chain has TRBV5-1 and TRBJ2-5; D is possibly TRBD1 (6 bases). V was clipped by 4 bases and J by 5 bases, with 18 bases between them. CDR3 length: 15 amino acids. Germline V CDR1 and CDR2: SGHRS, YFSETQ. CDR3 bases: TGCGCCAGCAGCATTTATCCGACAGGTCCGGAGACCCAGTACTTC. It translates to CASSIYPTGPETQYF.

This clonotype was found a few times. The V and J genes are TRBV11-1 and TRBJ2-3; 9 positions agree with TRBD2. J lost 5 bases, V lost 2 bases, and 17 bases had no gene match. CDR3 size: 19 residues. Germline V lookup: CDR1 SGHAT, CDR2 FQDESV (reference sequence). This CDR3 is CASSLRARKRGVPGDTQYF. DNA for the CDR3: TGTGCCAGCAGCTTAAGGGCGAGGAAGCGGGGGGTTCCGGGAGATACGCAGTATTTT.

In this sample, this clonotype turned up many times. V usage is TRBV12-3 or TRBV12-4 and J usage is TRBJ2-1; D call uncertain. V was cut by 1 base and J by 5 bases, with 3 bases left in between. There are 12 residues in the CDR3. Written as DNA, the CDR3 is TGTGCCAGCAGTTTAGGGCACAATGAGCAGTTCTTC. Protein sequence: CASSLGHNEQFF.

The V call is TRBV7-3, the J call TRBJ1-5, with D uncertain. Trimming left V 1 base short and J 4 bases short, with 5 bases between. This CDR3 spans 13 amino acids. Per germline, CDR1 SGHTA and CDR2 FQGTGA. The CDR3: CASSLMDNQPQHF. The CDR3 DNA reads as TGTGCCAGCAGCTTAATGGATAATCAGCCCCAGCATTTT.

This clonotype occurred many times. The CDR3 DNA is TGTGCCAGCAGCTACTACCACGGAAGCTCCTACAATGAGCAGTTCTTC. This sequence encodes CASSYYHGSSYNEQFF. The chain has TRBV7-2 and TRBJ2-1; D remains unclear. This CDR3 region has 16 residues. The V and J ends lost 4 bases and 0 bases respectively, with 13 bases between them. Germline V gene sequence: CDR1 SGHTA, CDR2 FQGNSA.

V is TRBV7-9 and J is TRBJ2-2; D is ambiguous. Germline V gives CDR1 SEHNR, CDR2 FQNEAQ (reference sequence). V lost 5 bases and J 10 bases, leaving 11 bases between the germline ends. CDR3 length: 12 residues. CDR3 sequence: CASSGWEKELFF. The CDR3 nucleotides read TGTGCCAGCAGCGGGTGGGAAAAGGAGCTGTTTTTT.

The sample holds many counts of this clonotype. The chain recombines TRBV7-9 with TRBJ2-2; D gene unclear. The CDR3 sequence is 14 residues long. Germline V gene data show CDR1 as SEHNR and CDR2 as FQNEAQ (reference sequence). V was shortened by 5 bases and J by 4 bases, with 11 bases between the two germline ends. The CDR3 DNA sequence: TGTGCCAGCAGCCCCTCCAAGACCACCGGGGAGCTGTTTTTT. This translates into CASSPSKTTGELFF.

This clonotype was picked up many times. J is TRBJ2-3 and V is TRBV5-1; 10 bases map to TRBD2. CDR3 length: 15 residues. Germline V gene data show CDR1 as SGHRS and CDR2 as YFSETQ. Trimming at V came to 0 bases and at J to 3 bases, leaving 1 base not matched to a gene. CDR3 region: CASSLELAGTDTQYF. The CDR3 DNA reads TGCGCCAGCAGCTTGGAACTAGCGGGAACAGATACGCAGTATTTT.

The sample holds many counts of this clonotype. V usage is TRBV20-1 and J usage is TRBJ2-1, with TRBD2 matching 11 bases. Germline-derived CDR1 and CDR2 are DFQATT and SNEGSKA (reference sequence). The CDR3 sequence is 18 residues long. V trimming: 0 bases; J trimming: 0 bases; junction bases outside the gene matches: 7. The CDR3 reads CSARDQGSGGVSYNEQFF. For the CDR3, the DNA is TGCAGTGCTAGAGATCAAGGTAGCGGGGGGGTCTCCTACAATGAGCAGTTCTTC.

This clonotype appeared many times. V gene TRBV25-1 combines with J gene TRBJ1-1; D is possibly TRBD1 (6 bases). The V gene lost 6 bases and the J gene lost 1 base, with 18 bases spanning the gap. The CDR3 spans 16 residues. Germline CDR1 reads MGHDK; CDR2 reads SYGVNS. CDR3 sequence reads: CASSLITGHQNTEAFF. In DNA form, the CDR3 reads TGTGCCAGCAGCCTTATCACGGGACACCAGAACACTGAAGCTTTCTTT.

The rearrangement joins TRBV9 to TRBJ2-1; D gene ambiguous. CDR3 length: 15 residues. V lost 3 bases and J 2 bases, leaving 12 bases between the germline ends. Germline V gene sequence: CDR1 SGDLS, CDR2 YYNGEE. The CDR3 DNA reads TGTGCCAGCAGCGGGGTGGCAGGCGCCTACAATGAGCAGTTCTTC. Encoded protein: CASSGVAGAYNEQFF.

This clonotype was detected many times. V gene TRBV7-8 combines with J gene TRBJ2-6; 7 bases align to TRBD1. V dropped 1 base and J dropped 0; count of bases not matched to a gene: 6. The CDR3 is made up of 18 amino acids. Germline V lookup: CDR1 SGHVS, CDR2 FQNEAQ. Here the CDR3 reads CASSLVLDRRSGANVLTF. In DNA form, the CDR3 reads TGTGCCAGCAGCTTAGTGCTGGACAGGCGCTCTGGGGCCAACGTCCTGACTTTC.

This clonotype was detected only a few times. The gene calls are TRBV7-8 and TRBJ1-2, with D perhaps TRBD1 (5 bases). V shed 3 bases and J shed 4 bases, with 15 bases lying between them. Germline assignment: CDR1 SGHVS and CDR2 FQNEAQ. The CDR3 is 15 amino acids. The CDR3 nucleotides read TGTGCCAGCAGCTTGGGGGTCGTGGGATCCTATGGCTACACCTTC. The encoded protein is CASSLGVVGSYGYTF.

This clonotype was picked up many times. This chain links TRBV20-1 with TRBJ1-5; D remains ambiguous. The CDR3 totals 14 residues. Trimming removed 4 bases from V and 5 bases from J, with 15 bases in between. CDR1 is DFQATT, CDR2 SNEGSKA, per germline (reference sequence). Written as DNA, the CDR3 is TGCAGTGCTAACATAGGGAGGGCGGATCAGCCCCAGCATTTT. Translation gives CSANIGRADQPQHF.

This clonotype was detected ten times or more. The J gene is TRBJ1-5, the V gene TRBV12-3 or TRBV12-4, with 8 bases identical to TRBD1. V trimming: 6 bases; J trimming: 2 bases; junction bases outside the gene matches: 9. The CDR3 is 16 amino acids. The CDR3 here is CASRPTGVLGNQPQHF. CDR3 in DNA: TGTGCCAGCAGGCCGACAGGGGTTTTGGGCAATCAGCCCCAGCATTTT.

Ten or more counts support this clonotype. The chain uses TRBV5-1 and TRBJ2-7; TRBD2 aligns across 9 bases. The CDR3 sequence is 16 residues long. V shed 4 bases, J shed 5 bases, and the junction held 13 bases outside the gene matches. Germline V CDR1 and CDR2: SGHRS, YFSETQ. The CDR3 bases are TGCGCCAGCAGCCAGGTCGGCGGGAGGGCCTTCGACGAGCAGTACTTC. As protein: CASSQVGGRAFDEQYF.

J is TRBJ2-7 and V is TRBV27; D tentatively fits TRBD1 or TRBD2 (5 bases each). This CDR3 is 14 amino acids long. The germline V and J ends were trimmed by 4 bases and 7 bases, with 17 bases remaining between them. CDR1 is MNHEY, CDR2 SMNVEV, per germline (reference sequence). CDR3 in amino acids: CASSSRDQHREQYF. DNA of the CDR3: TGTGCCAGCAGTTCCCGGGACCAACACCGGGAGCAGTACTTC.

This clonotype was observed a few times. The chain has TRBV7-2 and TRBJ2-3; D gene unclear. In germline, CDR1 is SGHTA, CDR2 FQGNSA. The CDR3 spans 15 residues. V lost 1 base and J lost 0, with 8 bases in between. CDR3 bases: TGTGCCAGCAGCTTAGAAGCGCAAAGCACAGATACGCAGTATTTT. Protein sequence: CASSLEAQSTDTQYF.

The table lists this clonotype with a few counts. The chain is built from TRBV6-2 or TRBV6-3 and TRBJ1-1; 8 bases align to TRBD1. Germline CDR1 reads MNHEY; CDR2 reads SVGEGT. The CDR3 runs 15 residues. Trimming took 5 bases from V and 3 from J; bases not matched to a gene: 8. In DNA, the CDR3 is TGTGCCAGCAGTCGAAGGGACAGGTATGACACTGAAGCTTTCTTT. This encodes CASSRRDRYDTEAFF.